These T cell receptor beta chains were read from a single sample in a study of molecular identifiers for immune sequencing clone quantification. TCRdb redid the calling of the PCR reads with MiXCR, one entry per CDR3 protein. The sample has some 580,000 distinct CDR3 sequences; 25% are singletons. Sequencing input: naive CD8+ T cells from blood, with Jurkat cell RNA spiked in. The receptors stem from a human donor in good health. Some libraries in this study had Jurkat cell RNA spiked in. Both conserved end residues are part of each CDR3. Each record gives: CDR3 length, V gene, D gene, clone size, J gene, CDR3 DNA, CDR3 protein. The D gene is left open where the match is weak. The size of a clone is reported for some rows only, either as once, few or many, or as a class for expanded clones.

>13|TRBV29-1|TRBD1|NA|TRBJ2-7
TGCAGCGTGGAAGACAGGGAAATATACGAGCAGTACTTC
CSVEDREIYEQYF
>16|TRBV6-5|NA|NA|TRBJ2-7
TGTGCCAGCAGCCCTTACCCGCCGACAGGCTCTGTCGAGCAGTACTTC
CASSPYPPTGSVEQYF
>17|TRBV2|TRBD2|NA|TRBJ2-3
TGTGCCAGCAGTGGGCTAGCGGGGGGCCAAATTACAGATACGCAGTATTTT
CASSGLAGGQITDTQYF
>16|TRBV7-9|TRBD2|NA|TRBJ2-1
TGTGCCAGCAGCTTAGAGGCGGGAGTAAGTGGGAATGAGCAGTTCTTC
CASSLEAGVSGNEQFF
>14|TRBV4-3|NA|many|TRBJ1-1
TGCGCCAGCAGCCCGGACAGAACGGTCCCTGAAGCTTTCTTT
CASSPDRTVPEAFF
>15|TRBV6-5|NA|many|TRBJ2-7
TGTGCCAGCAGTTACTCAAATCCAGGGATCTACGAGCAGTACTTC
CASSYSNPGIYEQYF
>15|TRBV6-5|TRBD2|NA|TRBJ2-7
TGTGCCAGCAGCCCCGGACTAGCCGGAAAATACGAGCAGTACTTC
CASSPGLAGKYEQYF
>13|TRBV12-3/TRBV12-4|NA|many|TRBJ1-1
TGTGCCAGCAGTACCCAGGGGTCCGGGGACGCTTTCTTT
CASSTQGSGDAFF
>16|TRBV4-3|NA|NA|TRBJ2-3
TGCCTCAGCAGCCAAGATCGTGCCACTAGCACAGATACGCAGTATTTT
CLSSQDRATSTDTQYF
>15|TRBV7-8|NA|few|TRBJ1-1
TGTGCCAGCGGCCCCCTGAGAGGGGCAGACACTGAAGCTTTCTTT
CASGPLRGADTEAFF
>16|TRBV27|TRBD1|NA|TRBJ1-2
TGTGCCAGCAGTTCAGAACCCTACCGGGACAGCTATGGCTACACCTTC
CASSSEPYRDSYGYTF
>17|TRBV13|NA|few|TRBJ1-1
TGTGCCAGCAGCTTAAGTGGCAGGCCGGTTTGGGTCACTGAAGCTTTCTTT
CASSLSGRPVWVTEAFF
>12|TRBV24-1|TRBD2|few|TRBJ2-1
TGTGCCGTGGGCGGGGGGAACAATGAGCAGTTCTTC
CAVGGGNNEQFF
>17|TRBV7-6|TRBD1|few|TRBJ1-1
TGTGCCAGCAGCTCGGCGACAGGGGTCGACGTGAACACTGAAGCTTTCTTT
CASSSATGVDVNTEAFF
>13|TRBV20-1|NA|once|TRBJ2-1
TGCAGTGCTAGAGTCCCAGGGAAGAATGAGCAGTTCTTC
CSARVPGKNEQFF
>13|TRBV6-2/TRBV6-3|NA|NA|TRBJ1-6
TGTGCCAGCAGTTACGGGCCGGATTCACCCCTCCACTTT
CASSYGPDSPLHF
>14|TRBV23-1|NA|few|TRBJ2-7
TGCGCCAGCAGTCAATCCCCAGGCACGTGGGAGCAGTACTTC
CASSQSPGTWEQYF
>13|TRBV28|NA|NA|TRBJ1-3
TGTGCCAGCAGCGACAGTCTGGGAAACACCATATATTTT
CASSDSLGNTIYF
>18|TRBV12-5|NA|many|TRBJ1-1
TGTGCTAGTGGTTTCCCGGACCGACGGGCGGGCGGTAACACTGAAGCTTTCTTT
CASGFPDRRAGGNTEAFF
>18|TRBV4-3|NA|NA|TRBJ2-6
TGCGCCAGCAGCCAAGGCAGTAGGCCGGGGGCTGGGGCCAACGTCCTGACTTTC
CASSQGSRPGAGANVLTF
>14|TRBV6-5|NA|many|TRBJ1-5
TGTGCCAGCAGTTACAGGGACGGCTATCAGCCCCAGCATTTT
CASSYRDGYQPQHF
>20|TRBV11-3|NA|NA|TRBJ1-1
TGTGCCAGCAGCCGTAGGTGCCCGGGGCGGAGAAGGGGACCGAACACTGAAGCTTTCTTT
CASSRRCPGRRRGPNTEAFF
>13|TRBV6-2/TRBV6-3|NA|few|TRBJ2-2
TGTGCCAGCAGTTACTCCCCCCCCGGGGAGCTGTTTTTT
CASSYSPPGELFF
>15|TRBV15|TRBD2|NA|TRBJ2-5
TGTGCCACCACCCAAGGGAGGGGATCTTTTGAGACCCAGTACTTC
CATTQGRGSFETQYF
>15|TRBV27|NA|many|TRBJ1-5
TGTGCCAGCAGTTTGGGCAGGGGAGTCAATCAGCCCCAGCATTTT
CASSLGRGVNQPQHF
>19|TRBV5-1|TRBD2|NA|TRBJ2-7
TGCGCCAGCAGCTTGGAGTTTCTGCCTAGCGGGAAAACAGCCTACGAGCAGTACTTC
CASSLEFLPSGKTAYEQYF
>15|TRBV5-5|NA|NA|TRBJ1-1
TGTGCCAGCAGCTTGGTCCCAGCGGGAAACACTGAAGCTTTCTTT
CASSLVPAGNTEAFF
>15|TRBV6-2/TRBV6-3|NA|few|TRBJ2-1
TGTGCCAGCAGTGGATCTAGGGCCGCCTACAATGAGCAGTTCTTC
CASSGSRAAYNEQFF
>15|TRBV5-3|TRBD1|few|TRBJ1-2
TGTGCAGGAAGACAGGGGACCAGTGATTTCTATGGCTACACCTTC
CAGRQGTSDFYGYTF
>15|TRBV6-1|NA|many|TRBJ2-3
TGTGCCAGCAGTGAAGAGGACAGAGACACAGATACGCAGTATTTT
CASSEEDRDTDTQYF
>15|TRBV4-1|NA|few|TRBJ1-5
TGCGCCAGCAGCCAAGCTGGCCTTAGCAATCAGCCCCAGCATTTT
CASSQAGLSNQPQHF
>17|TRBV14|NA|many|TRBJ1-1
TGTGCCAGCAGCCAAGATGCAGGTCCATTATTGAACACTGAAGCTTTCTTT
CASSQDAGPLLNTEAFF
>16|TRBV3-1|TRBD2|NA|TRBJ2-3
TGTGCCAGCAGCTCCCGGCCTAGCGGGGCAACAGATACGCAGTATTTT
CASSSRPSGATDTQYF
>13|TRBV5-6|TRBD1|NA|TRBJ1-5
TGTGCCAGCAGCTCAGGGGGCAATCAGCCCCAGCGTTTT
CASSSGGNQPQRF
>14|TRBV9|NA|NA|TRBJ2-1
TGTGCCAGCAGCGTGCCCGGTTCCTACAATGAGCAGTTCTTC
CASSVPGSYNEQFF
>17|TRBV4-3|TRBD1|few|TRBJ2-1
TGCGCCAGCAGCCAAGATACCCCCGGGACAGGGTACAATGAGCAGTTCTTC
CASSQDTPGTGYNEQFF
>16|TRBV5-8|TRBD1|NA|TRBJ2-7
TGTGCCAGCAGCCTCCGACAGGGAGAGGGGCTCTACGAGCAGTACTTC
CASSLRQGEGLYEQYF
>15|TRBV6-5|NA|NA|TRBJ2-2
TGTGCCAGCAGTTATGAGATTAGCGGCACCGGGGAGCTGTTTTTT
CASSYEISGTGELFF
>13|TRBV6-2/TRBV6-3|TRBD1|many|TRBJ2-7
TGTGCCAGCACACATGGGACAGCCTACGAGCAGTACTTC
CASTHGTAYEQYF
>16|TRBV7-2|TRBD1|many|TRBJ2-7
TGTGCCAGCAGCTTATGGTTTTCGGACAGGGGCCACGAGCAGTACTTC
CASSLWFSDRGHEQYF
>16|TRBV5-5|TRBD1|NA|TRBJ2-7
TGTGCCAGCAGCCTAACCGGGACAGGGCCTACCTACGAGCAGTACTTC
CASSLTGTGPTYEQYF
>16|TRBV5-1|TRBD1|many|TRBJ2-3
TGCGCCAGCAGCTCCTCAGACAGGGTCAAGGAAGATACGCAGTATTTT
CASSSSDRVKEDTQYF
>14|TRBV7-9|TRBD2|few|TRBJ2-5
TGTGCCAGCAGCCCCGGGGGGTTCCAAGAGACCCAGTACTTC
CASSPGGFQETQYF
>15|TRBV5-6|NA|few|TRBJ1-6
TGTGCCAGCAGCCTAGGGCGGGCCTATAATTCACGCCTCCACTTT
CASSLGRAYNSRLHF
>14|TRBV6-5|TRBD1|few|TRBJ2-2
TGTGCCAGCACCCGGGACAGGGTGGCCGGGGAGCTGTTTTTT
CASTRDRVAGELFF
>14|TRBV5-1|TRBD1|few|TRBJ1-1
TGCGCCAGCGGTGACAGGGGGCGCGGCACTGAAGCTTTCTTT
CASGDRGRGTEAFF
>14|TRBV29-1|TRBD1|many|TRBJ2-5
TGCAGCGTTGACTCGGGACAGGGTCAGGAGACCCAGTACTTC
CSVDSGQGQETQYF
>15|TRBV20-1|NA|many|TRBJ2-3
TGCAGTGCTAGAGCGAGATTGGGATACACAGATACGCAGTATTTT
CSARARLGYTDTQYF
>15|TRBV4-1|TRBD1|many|TRBJ1-1
TGCGCCAGCAGCCAGTACCGGACAGGAAACACTGAAGCTTTCTTT
CASSQYRTGNTEAFF
>16|TRBV27|TRBD1|few|TRBJ1-6
TGTGCCAGCAGTATCGGGACAGAGGTGGGGCATTCACCCCTCCACTTT
CASSIGTEVGHSPLHF
>15|TRBV2|NA|many|TRBJ2-4
TGTGCCAGCAGTGCCCCGGACAGCGCCAAAAACATTCAGTACTTC
CASSAPDSAKNIQYF
>11|TRBV29-1|NA|many|TRBJ2-3
TGCAGCGTTCGGGTAGCAGATACGCAGTATTTT
CSVRVADTQYF
>16|TRBV5-6|NA|many|TRBJ1-1
TGTGCCAGCAGCTTCTCGAACAGGCGAGTTCGAACTGAAGCTTTCTTT
CASSFSNRRVRTEAFF
>15|TRBV5-3|TRBD1|NA|TRBJ1-1
TGTGCCAGCAGCATCGGACAGGAGATCGGGACTGAAGCTTTCTTT
CASSIGQEIGTEAFF
>13|TRBV7-2|NA|many|TRBJ2-7
TGTGCCAGCAGGTCCGGAGCATCCTACGAGCAGTACTTC
CASRSGASYEQYF